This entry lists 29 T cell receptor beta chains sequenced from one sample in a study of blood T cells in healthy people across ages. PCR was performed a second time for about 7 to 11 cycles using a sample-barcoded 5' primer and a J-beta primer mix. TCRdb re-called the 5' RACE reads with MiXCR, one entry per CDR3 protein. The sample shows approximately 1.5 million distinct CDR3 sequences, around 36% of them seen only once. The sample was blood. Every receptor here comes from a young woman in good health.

The CDR3 coding sequence is TGTGCCAGCAGCTTAGCGGGGGGGCCGGGAAACATTCAGTACTTC. It encodes CASSLAGGPGNIQYF. This rearrangement joins TRBV7-2 to TRBJ2-4; D perhaps matches TRBD2 (7 bases). Germline lookup yields CDR1 SGHTA and CDR2 FQGNSA. The germline V and J ends were trimmed by 0 bases and 6 bases, with 12 bases remaining between them. The CDR3 contains 15 residues.

CDR3 nucleotides: TGTGCCAGCAGCTTCGGGGCAGGGGCCCCGAACACTGAAGCTTTCTTT. It translates to CASSFGAGAPNTEAFF. V and J are TRBV11-1 and TRBJ1-1; D perhaps matches TRBD1 (6 bases). V was cut by 3 bases and J by 1 base, with 15 bases left in between. The CDR3 contains 16 residues. CDR1 and CDR2 (germline): SGHAT, FQDESV (reference sequence).

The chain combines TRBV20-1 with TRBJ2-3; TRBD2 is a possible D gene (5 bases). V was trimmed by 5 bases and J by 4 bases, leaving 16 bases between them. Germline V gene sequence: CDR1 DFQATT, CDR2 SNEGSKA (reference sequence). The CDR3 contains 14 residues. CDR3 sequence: CSAGSPGLSDTQYF. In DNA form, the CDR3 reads TGCAGTGCTGGTTCACCCGGACTGTCAGATACGCAGTATTTT.

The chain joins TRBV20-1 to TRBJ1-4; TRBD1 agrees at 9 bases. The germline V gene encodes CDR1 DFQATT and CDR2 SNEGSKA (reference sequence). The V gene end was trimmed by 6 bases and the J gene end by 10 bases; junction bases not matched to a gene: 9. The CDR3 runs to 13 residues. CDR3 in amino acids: CSADPSGQGKLFF. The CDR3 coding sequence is TGCAGTGCCGACCCCTCGGGACAGGGAAAACTGTTTTTT.

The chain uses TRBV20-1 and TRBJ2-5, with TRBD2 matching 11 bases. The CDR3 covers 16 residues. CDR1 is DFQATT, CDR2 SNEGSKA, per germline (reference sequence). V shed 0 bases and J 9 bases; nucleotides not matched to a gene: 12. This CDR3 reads CSARDGTSGSLGAQYF. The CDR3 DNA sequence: TGCAGTGCTAGAGATGGGACTAGCGGCTCACTAGGGGCCCAGTACTTC.

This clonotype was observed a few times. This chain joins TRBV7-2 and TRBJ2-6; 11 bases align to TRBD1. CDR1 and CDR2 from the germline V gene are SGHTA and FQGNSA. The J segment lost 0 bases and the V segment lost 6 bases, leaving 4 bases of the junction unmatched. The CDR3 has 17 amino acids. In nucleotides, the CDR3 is TGTGCCAGCAGTCTGGGACAGGGGGTCTCTGGGGCCAACGTCCTGACTTTC. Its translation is CASSLGQGVSGANVLTF.

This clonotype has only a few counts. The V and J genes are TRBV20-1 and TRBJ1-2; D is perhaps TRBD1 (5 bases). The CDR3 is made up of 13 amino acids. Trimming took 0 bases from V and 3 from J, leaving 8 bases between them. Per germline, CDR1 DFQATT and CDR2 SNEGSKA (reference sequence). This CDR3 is CSARDGTDYGYTF. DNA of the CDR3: TGCAGTGCTAGAGATGGGACGGACTATGGCTACACCTTC.

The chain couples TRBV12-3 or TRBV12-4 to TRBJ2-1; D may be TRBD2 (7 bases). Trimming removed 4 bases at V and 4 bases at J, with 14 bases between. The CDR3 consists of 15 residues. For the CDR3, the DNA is TGTGCCAGCAGTTATGGGGGGGCGGGTTACAATGAGCAGTTCTTC. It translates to CASSYGGAGYNEQFF.

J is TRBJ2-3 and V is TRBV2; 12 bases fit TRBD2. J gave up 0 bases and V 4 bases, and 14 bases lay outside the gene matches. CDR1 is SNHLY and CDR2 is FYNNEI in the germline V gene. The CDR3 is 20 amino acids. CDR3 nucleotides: TGTGCCAGCAGTGGGGTCGAAAACGGACTAGCGGGAACTAGCACAGATACGCAGTATTTT. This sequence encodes CASSGVENGLAGTSTDTQYF.

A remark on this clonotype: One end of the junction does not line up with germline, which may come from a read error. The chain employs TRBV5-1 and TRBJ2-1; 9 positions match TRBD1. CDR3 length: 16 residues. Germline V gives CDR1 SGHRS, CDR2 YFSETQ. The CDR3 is CASSLSWDRAYNEQFF. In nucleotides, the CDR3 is TGCGCCAGTAGCTTGTCTTGGGACAGGGCATACAATGAGCAGTTCTTC.

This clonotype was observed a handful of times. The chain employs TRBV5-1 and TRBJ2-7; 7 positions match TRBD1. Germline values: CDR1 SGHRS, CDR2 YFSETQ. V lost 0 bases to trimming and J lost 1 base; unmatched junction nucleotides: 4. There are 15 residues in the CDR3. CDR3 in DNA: TGCGCCAGCAGCTTGGATGACAGGGAATCCTACGAGCAGTACTTC. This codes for CASSLDDRESYEQYF.

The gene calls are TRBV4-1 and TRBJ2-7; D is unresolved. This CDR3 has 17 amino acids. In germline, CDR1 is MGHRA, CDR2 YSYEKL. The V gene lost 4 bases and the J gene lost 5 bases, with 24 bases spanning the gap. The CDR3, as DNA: TGCGCCAGCAGCCCGCGGACCGGTCTCGGTGCCGGAGACGAGCAGTACTTC. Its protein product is CASSPRTGLGAGDEQYF.

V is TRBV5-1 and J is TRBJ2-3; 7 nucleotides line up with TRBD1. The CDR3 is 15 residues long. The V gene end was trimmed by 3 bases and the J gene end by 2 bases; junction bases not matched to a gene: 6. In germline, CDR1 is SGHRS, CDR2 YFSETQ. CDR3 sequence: CASSSGQRLTDTQYF. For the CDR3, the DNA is TGCGCCAGCAGCTCGGGACAGCGCCTCACAGATACGCAGTATTTT. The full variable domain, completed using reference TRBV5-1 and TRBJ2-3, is KAGVTQTPRYLIKTRGQQVTLSCSPISGHRSVSWYQQTPGQGLQFLFEYFSETQRNKGNFPGRFSGRQFSNSRSEMNVSTLELGDSALYLCASSSGQRLTDTQYFGPGTRLTVL.

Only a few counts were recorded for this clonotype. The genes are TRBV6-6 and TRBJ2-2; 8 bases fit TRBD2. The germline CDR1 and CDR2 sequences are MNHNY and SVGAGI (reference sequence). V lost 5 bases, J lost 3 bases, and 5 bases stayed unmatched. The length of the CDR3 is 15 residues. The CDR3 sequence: CASSGGGPYTGELFF. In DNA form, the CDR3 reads TGTGCCAGCAGTGGCGGGGGGCCCTACACCGGGGAGCTGTTTTTT.

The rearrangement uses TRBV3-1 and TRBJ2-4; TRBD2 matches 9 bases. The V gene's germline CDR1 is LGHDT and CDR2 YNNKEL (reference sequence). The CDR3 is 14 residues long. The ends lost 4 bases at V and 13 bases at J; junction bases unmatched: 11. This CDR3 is CASSLPGTSLEQYF. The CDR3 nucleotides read TGTGCCAGCAGCCTACCCGGGACTAGCCTTGAGCAGTACTTC.

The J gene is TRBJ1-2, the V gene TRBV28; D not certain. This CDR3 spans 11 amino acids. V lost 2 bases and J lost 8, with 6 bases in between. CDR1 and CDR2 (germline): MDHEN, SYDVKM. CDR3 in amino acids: CASSLIGGYTF. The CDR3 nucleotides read TGTGCCAGCAGTTTAATCGGGGGCTACACCTTC.

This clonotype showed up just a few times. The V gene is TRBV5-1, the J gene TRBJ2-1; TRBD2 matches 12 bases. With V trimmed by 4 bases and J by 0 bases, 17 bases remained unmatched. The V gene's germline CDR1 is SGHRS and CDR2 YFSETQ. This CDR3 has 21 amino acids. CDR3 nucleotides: TGCGCCAGCAGCCGTGATAGCGTAGGACTAGCGGGGTCCGGCTCCTACAATGAGCAGTTCTTC. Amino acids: CASSRDSVGLAGSGSYNEQFF.

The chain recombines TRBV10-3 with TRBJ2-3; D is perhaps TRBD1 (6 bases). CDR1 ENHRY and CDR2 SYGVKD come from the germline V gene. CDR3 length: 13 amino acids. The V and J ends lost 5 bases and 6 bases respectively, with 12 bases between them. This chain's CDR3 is CAISPRGRDTQYF. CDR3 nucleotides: TGTGCCATCAGTCCCAGGGGTAGGGATACGCAGTATTTT.

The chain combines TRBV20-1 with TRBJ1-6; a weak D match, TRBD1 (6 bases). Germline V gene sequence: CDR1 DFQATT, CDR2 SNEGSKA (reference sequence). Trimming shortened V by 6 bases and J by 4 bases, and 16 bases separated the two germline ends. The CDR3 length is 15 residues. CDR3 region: CSAPVGGRYNSPLHF. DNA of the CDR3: TGCAGTGCCCCCGTGGGGGGCCGGTATAATTCACCCCTCCACTTT.

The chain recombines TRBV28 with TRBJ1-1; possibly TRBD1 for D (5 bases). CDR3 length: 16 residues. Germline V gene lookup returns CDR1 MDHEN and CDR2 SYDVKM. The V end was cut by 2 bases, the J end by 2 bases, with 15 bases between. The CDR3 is CASSLMLGQGNTEAFF. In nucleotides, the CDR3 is TGTGCCAGCAGTTTAATGCTGGGGCAAGGTAACACTGAAGCTTTCTTT.

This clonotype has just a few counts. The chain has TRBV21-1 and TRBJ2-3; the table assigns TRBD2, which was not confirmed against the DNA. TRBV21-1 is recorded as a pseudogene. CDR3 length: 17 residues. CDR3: CASSLPLAGMSTDTQYF. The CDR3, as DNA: TGTGCCAGCAGCCTCCCGCTAGCGGGGATGAGCACAGATACGCAGTATTTT.

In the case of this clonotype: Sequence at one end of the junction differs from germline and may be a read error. The CDR3: CSAFPLSNTKAFF. Written as DNA, the CDR3 is TGCAGTGCCTTCCCTCTTTCGAACACTAAAGCTTTCTTT. V is TRBV20-1 and J is TRBJ1-1; D is unresolved. The length of the CDR3 is 13 residues. Germline CDR1 is DFQATT and CDR2 is SNEGSKA (reference sequence).

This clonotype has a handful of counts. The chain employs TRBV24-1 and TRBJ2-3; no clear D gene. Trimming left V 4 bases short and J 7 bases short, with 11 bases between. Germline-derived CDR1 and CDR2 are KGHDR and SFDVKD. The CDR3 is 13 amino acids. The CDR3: CATSDGPTHTQYF. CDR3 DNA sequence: TGTGCCACCAGTGACGGACCGACTCATACGCAGTATTTT.

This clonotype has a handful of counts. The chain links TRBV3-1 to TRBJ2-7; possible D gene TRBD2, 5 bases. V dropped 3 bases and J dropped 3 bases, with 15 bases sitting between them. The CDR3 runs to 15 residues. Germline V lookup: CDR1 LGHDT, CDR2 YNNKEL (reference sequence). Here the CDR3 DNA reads TGTGCCAGCAGCCAGGGCGGGTTCGGAGTCTACGAGCAGTACTTC. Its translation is CASSQGGFGVYEQYF.

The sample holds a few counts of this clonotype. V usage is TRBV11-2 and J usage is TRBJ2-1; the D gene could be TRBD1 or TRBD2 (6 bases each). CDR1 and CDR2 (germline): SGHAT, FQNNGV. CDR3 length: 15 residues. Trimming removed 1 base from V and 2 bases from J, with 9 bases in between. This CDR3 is CASSLGGATYNEQFF. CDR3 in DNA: TGTGCCAGCAGCTTAGGGGGGGCTACCTACAATGAGCAGTTCTTC.

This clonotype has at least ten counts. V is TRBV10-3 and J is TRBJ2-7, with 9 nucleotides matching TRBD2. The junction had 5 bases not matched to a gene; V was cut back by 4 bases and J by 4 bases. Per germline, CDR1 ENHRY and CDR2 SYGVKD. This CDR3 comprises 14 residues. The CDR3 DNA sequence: TGTGCCATCAGTGGGCCTAGCGGGATATACGAGCAGTACTTC. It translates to CAISGPSGIYEQYF.

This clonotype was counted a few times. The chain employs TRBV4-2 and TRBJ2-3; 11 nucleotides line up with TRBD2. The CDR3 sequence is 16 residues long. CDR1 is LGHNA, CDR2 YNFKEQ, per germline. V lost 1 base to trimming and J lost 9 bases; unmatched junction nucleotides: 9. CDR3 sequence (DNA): TGTGCCAGCAGCCAAGGGTCACTAGCGGGAGATGGGACGCAGTATTTT. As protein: CASSQGSLAGDGTQYF.

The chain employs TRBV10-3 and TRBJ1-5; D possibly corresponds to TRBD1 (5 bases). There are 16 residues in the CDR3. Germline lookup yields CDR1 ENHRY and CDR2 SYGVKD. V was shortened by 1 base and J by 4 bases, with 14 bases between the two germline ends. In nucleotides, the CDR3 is TGTGCCATCAGTGAGTACAGGACGGGAGTGAATCAGCCCCAGCATTTT. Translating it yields CAISEYRTGVNQPQHF.

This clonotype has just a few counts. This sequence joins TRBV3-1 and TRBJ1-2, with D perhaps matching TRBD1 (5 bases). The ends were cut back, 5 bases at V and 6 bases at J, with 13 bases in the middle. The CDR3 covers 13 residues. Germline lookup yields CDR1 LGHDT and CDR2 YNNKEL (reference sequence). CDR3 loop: CASSGDGAHGYTF. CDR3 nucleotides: TGTGCCAGCAGCGGCGACGGGGCCCATGGCTACACCTTC.